The next 24 T cell receptor beta chains were all read from a single sample in a study of CD8 T cells in Susac syndrome. With random hexamers, reverse transcription was performed on about 0.5 to 1 ug of RNA. TCRdb used MiXCR to reprocess the immunoSEQ multiplex PCR reads, holding one entry per CDR3 protein. The sample contains around 190,000 distinct CDR3 sequences, around 95% of which appear only once. Input material: CD4+ T cells from PBMCs. The receptors were sampled from a human donor in good health.

The CDR3 bases are TGCAGCGTTCGTGACAGGGGGATCTACAATGAGCAGTTCTTC. It specifies CSVRDRGIYNEQFF. The rearrangement joins TRBV29-1 to TRBJ2-1, with 9 bases that match TRBD1. The CDR3 has 14 residues. Trimming took 5 bases from V and 3 from J; bases not matched to a gene: 5. Germline-derived CDR1 and CDR2 are SQVTM and ANQGSEA.

DNA for the CDR3: TGTGCCAGCGGAGATGGGTCCAGCACAGATACGCAGTATTTT. Protein product: CASGDGSSTDTQYF. V is TRBV6-2 or TRBV6-3 and J is TRBJ2-3; D gene ambiguous. This CDR3 comprises 14 residues. Per germline, CDR1 MNHEY and CDR2 SVGEGT. V was clipped by 8 bases and J by 0 bases, with 12 bases between them.

This clonotype has only one observation. The chain is built from TRBV4-3 and TRBJ1-5; tentative D call: TRBD1 (5 bases). V was shortened by 2 bases and J by 3 bases, with 8 bases between the two germline ends. The germline V gene has CDR1 LGHNA and CDR2 YSLEER. The CDR3 loop spans 14 amino acids. CDR3 bases: TGCGCCAGCAGCCAATCCGGGGCCAATCAGCCCCAGCATTTT. This codes for CASSQSGANQPQHF.

The rearrangement joins TRBV30 to TRBJ2-3; no clear D gene. Trimming stripped 0 bases from V and 6 bases from J, with 7 bases between. This CDR3 region has 12 residues. Germline CDR1 is GTSNPN and CDR2 is SVGIG (reference sequence). The CDR3 is CAWSVFSDTQYF. The CDR3 region has the DNA TGTGCCTGGAGTGTATTTTCGGATACGCAGTATTTT.

The V and J genes are TRBV5-6 and TRBJ2-3; tentatively, D is TRBD2 (5 bases). The CDR3 runs to 14 residues. V was pared by 4 bases and J by 6 bases, with 15 bases between. CDR1 is SGHDT, CDR2 YYEEEE, per germline. The CDR3 loop reads CASSLRLSADTQYF. The CDR3 DNA sequence: TGTGCCAGCAGCCTCCGACTTAGCGCCGATACGCAGTATTTT.

The V and J genes are TRBV27 and TRBJ2-5; 10 bases are shared with TRBD2. The V gene end was trimmed by 2 bases and the J gene end by 0 bases; junction bases not matched to a gene: 9. The germline V gene encodes CDR1 MNHEY and CDR2 SMNVEV (reference sequence). The CDR3 runs 18 residues. This CDR3 is CASSLLWLAGANQETQYF. The CDR3 DNA reads as TGTGCCAGCAGTTTACTCTGGCTAGCGGGGGCCAACCAAGAGACCCAGTACTTC.

V and J are TRBV28 and TRBJ2-3; 9 bases map to TRBD2. With 10 bases clipped from V and 1 base from J, the junction kept 15 bases outside the gene matches. The germline V gene has CDR1 MDHEN and CDR2 SYDVKM. The CDR3 totals 17 residues. The CDR3 region is CAIPAGGPTKRTDTQYF. CDR3 DNA: TGTGCCATCCCAGCGGGAGGCCCAACGAAACGCACAGATACGCAGTATTTT. The variable domain in full, completed from reference TRBV28 and TRBJ2-3, reads DVKVTQSSRYLVKRTGEKVFLECVQDMDHENMFWYRQDPGLGLRLIYFSYDVKMKEKGDIPEGYSVSREKKERFSLILESASTNQTSMYLCAIPAGGPTKRTDTQYFGPGTRLTVL.

The V and J genes are TRBV29-1 and TRBJ2-3, with D tentatively TRBD2 (5 bases). The V end was cut by 6 bases, the J end by 0 bases, with 13 bases between. CDR1 and CDR2 (germline): SQVTM, ANQGSEA. The CDR3 runs to 14 residues. The CDR3 coding sequence is TGCAGCGTGGACTCGGGGTCCAGCACAGATACGCAGTATTTT. This translates into CSVDSGSSTDTQYF.

The gene calls are TRBV6-1 and TRBJ2-1; 11 bases match TRBD2. The CDR3 is made up of 18 amino acids. V was clipped by 0 bases and J by 7 bases; unmatched bases: 11. Germline assignment: CDR1 MNHNS and CDR2 SASEGT. CDR3 nucleotides: TGTGCCAGCAGTGAAGCTTGGCTAGCGGGAGGAGTAGTGAATGAGCAGTTCTTC. It translates to CASSEAWLAGGVVNEQFF.

This clonotype was seen a few times. This sequence joins TRBV20-1 and TRBJ1-1; D is unclear. The CDR3 consists of 12 residues. V dropped 0 bases and J dropped 2 bases, with 4 bases sitting between them. CDR1 is DFQATT, CDR2 SNEGSKA, per germline (reference sequence). CDR3 coding DNA: TGCAGTGCTAGAGAGGGAAACACTGAAGCTTTCTTT. Its protein product is CSAREGNTEAFF.

The rearrangement uses TRBV30 and TRBJ2-1; D might be TRBD2 (6 bases). From germline, CDR1 is GTSNPN and CDR2 SVGIG (reference sequence). The CDR3 contains 16 residues. The V gene lost 0 bases and the J gene lost 8 bases, with 20 bases spanning the gap. CDR3 bases: TGTGCCTGGAGTGTAGGCCCAGCGGGCCCCGGAGATGAGCAGTTCTTC. The encoded protein is CAWSVGPAGPGDEQFF. Complete variable domain (other parts from reference TRBV30 and TRBJ2-1): SQTIHQWPATLVQPVGSPLSLECTVEGTSNPNLYWYRQAAGRGLQLLFYSVGIGQISSEVPQNLSASRPQDRQFILSSKKLLLSDSGFYLCAWSVGPAGPGDEQFFGPGTRLTVL.

The chain couples TRBV7-9 to TRBJ2-1; a possible D gene is TRBD1 (6 bases). From germline, CDR1 is SEHNR and CDR2 FQNEAQ (reference sequence). Between the trimmed V and J ends, which lost 10 bases and 6 bases, there was a span of 13 bases. This CDR3 has 12 residues. DNA of the CDR3: TGTGCCACCCAAGGGGGAAGCAATGAGCAGTTCTTC. Amino acids: CATQGGSNEQFF.

V and J are TRBV12-3 or TRBV12-4 and TRBJ2-7; D gene unclear. CDR3 length: 13 residues. V lost 5 bases and J lost 6, with 14 bases in between. CDR3 nucleotide sequence: TGTGCCAGCAGTCGAGACCCCTCCCCCGAGCAGTACTTC. This sequence encodes CASSRDPSPEQYF.

Of note for this clonotype: Its ends do not fully match the called genes, so a read error is possible. The chain combines TRBV15 with TRBJ2-1; 11 bases agree with TRBD1. The CDR3 has 13 residues. Germline-derived CDR1 and CDR2 are LNHNV and YYDKDF (reference sequence). DNA for the CDR3: TGTGCCACCAGCAGAGGGACAGGGGGCCTTGTCTCCTTC. It is translated as CATSRGTGGLVSF. Drawing the rest from reference TRBV15 and TRBJ2-1, the complete variable domain is DAMVIQNPRYQVTQFGKPVTLSCSQTLNHNVMYWYQQKSSQAPKLLFHYYDKDFNNEADTPDNFQSRRPNTSFCFLDIRSPGLGDTAMYLCATSRGTGGLVSFGPGTRLTVL.

The chain joins TRBV3-1 to TRBJ2-1, with 11 bases matching TRBD2. Germline trimming cut 4 bases from V and 7 bases from J; bases unmatched to any gene: 3. This CDR3 has 14 amino acids. In germline, CDR1 is LGHDT, CDR2 YNNKEL (reference sequence). CDR3 residues: CASSLRTSGNEQFF. Written as DNA, the CDR3 is TGTGCCAGCAGCCTCCGGACTAGCGGGAATGAGCAGTTCTTC.

The chain carries TRBV6-6 and TRBJ2-5, with 11 bases that match TRBD1. This CDR3 comprises 16 residues. The V gene's germline CDR1 is MNHNY and CDR2 SVGAGI (reference sequence). The V segment lost 5 bases and the J segment 4 bases; nucleotides outside the gene matches: 9. CDR3 protein: CASSPRDRGLRETQYF. The CDR3 coding sequence is TGTGCCAGCAGTCCCAGGGACAGGGGGTTGCGAGAGACCCAGTACTTC.

Here the CDR3 reads CASSFPYQPQHF. The CDR3 DNA sequence: TGTGCCAGCAGCTTCCCTTATCAGCCCCAGCATTTT. J is TRBJ1-5 and V is TRBV7-2; no reliable D call. The CDR3 is 12 amino acids. Germline V gene lookup returns CDR1 SGHTA and CDR2 FQGNSA. Trimming stripped 3 bases from V and 5 bases from J, with 5 bases between.

The table lists this clonotype with a few counts. J is TRBJ1-5 and V is TRBV19; D is unclear. The CDR3 spans 12 residues. Between the trimmed V and J ends, which lost 5 bases and 0 bases, there was a span of 2 bases. Germline values: CDR1 LNHDA, CDR2 SQIVND (reference sequence). CDR3 residues: CASSGSNQPQHF. The CDR3 nucleotides read TGTGCCAGTAGTGGTAGCAATCAGCCCCAGCATTTT.

The rearrangement uses TRBV27 and TRBJ1-2; no definite D call. The CDR3 is made up of 16 amino acids. V was trimmed by 0 bases and J by 2 bases, leaving 13 bases between them. Germline CDR1 is MNHEY and CDR2 is SMNVEV (reference sequence). CDR3 nucleotides: TGTGCCAGCAGTTTATCCAGGTCCATTAACAACTATGGCTACACCTTC. Translated, it gives CASSLSRSINNYGYTF.

The chain is built from TRBV3-1 and TRBJ2-1, with D perhaps TRBD1 or TRBD2 (5 bases each). The ends were cut back, 1 base at V and 6 bases at J, with 13 bases in the middle. Looked up from germline, CDR1 is LGHDT and CDR2 is YNNKEL (reference sequence). The CDR3 contains 15 residues. CDR3 region: CASSQAGLGTNEQFF. As DNA, the CDR3 is TGTGCCAGCAGCCAAGCAGGGTTGGGGACCAATGAGCAGTTCTTC.

The chain joins TRBV20-1 to TRBJ1-5, with D unclear. V lost 3 bases to trimming and J lost 2 bases, with 8 bases between them. The germline gives CDR1 DFQATT, CDR2 SNEGSKA (reference sequence). The CDR3 is made up of 13 amino acids. CDR3: CSASRLGNQPQHF. In DNA form, the CDR3 reads TGCAGTGCTAGTCGCCTCGGCAATCAGCCCCAGCATTTT.

The chain carries TRBV20-1 and TRBJ2-5; D may match TRBD1 or TRBD2 (5 bases each). CDR1 and CDR2 from the germline V gene are DFQATT and SNEGSKA (reference sequence). The CDR3 has 12 amino acids. The V end lost 6 bases, the J end lost 0 bases, and 8 bases lay between the germline ends. The CDR3 nucleotides read TGCAGTGCCGGGACCAACCAAGAGACCCAGTACTTC. Translating gives CSAGTNQETQYF.

This chain links TRBV5-1 with TRBJ2-1; TRBD1 aligns across 12 bases. Trimming cost V 3 bases and J 8 bases; bases outside gene matches: 6. This CDR3 comprises 15 residues. The V gene's germline CDR1 is SGHRS and CDR2 YFSETQ. The chain's CDR3 is CASSSRDRGLDEQFF. In nucleotides, the CDR3 is TGCGCCAGCAGCTCCCGGGACAGGGGGCTGGATGAGCAGTTCTTC.

The rearrangement joins TRBV20-1 to TRBJ2-1; 10 bases match TRBD2. CDR1 is DFQATT and CDR2 is SNEGSKA in the germline V gene (reference sequence). This CDR3 spans 14 amino acids. Germline trimming cut 5 bases from V and 7 bases from J; bases unmatched to any gene: 8. For the CDR3, the DNA is TGCAGTGCTTTAGGACTAGCGGCGTGGAATGAGCAGTTCTTC. Its translation: CSALGLAAWNEQFF.